A single sample is the source of the 14 T cell receptor beta chains below, sequenced in a study of early stage breast cancer tumors (dated by TCRdb to 2015 to 2018). Libraries came from the immunoSEQ multiplex PCR assay. TCRdb holds this immuneACCESS table with in-frame rearrangements only. Some clones are missing; in checked studies, unresolved V genes explain under half, and the rest has no known cause. This sample holds just over 50,000 clones; around 80% were observed only once. Roughly 3.5% of the sample goes to the ten largest clones. Sequencing was performed on blood. These receptors were obtained from a person aged 35-55 years with breast cancer.

This clone was seen only once. This rearrangement joins TRBV4-2 to TRBJ2-2; 9 nucleotides line up with TRBD2. The CDR3 totals 16 residues. The junction had 6 bases not matched to a gene; V was cut back by 4 bases and J by 3 bases. Germline-derived CDR1 and CDR2 are LGHNA and YNFKEQ. CDR3 nucleotide sequence: TGTGCCAGCAGCCTTGGTAGCGGGAGAGACACCGGGGAGCTGTTTTTT. Protein: CASSLGSGRDTGELFF.

This CDR3 reads CASSPLAQGRIRSDTF. The CDR3 DNA follows: TGTGCCAGTAGTCCATTGGCGCAGGGCCGGATTCGGAGTGACACCTTC. The chain recombines TRBV19 with TRBJ1-2; D possibly corresponds to TRBD1 (5 bases). The CDR3 is made up of 16 amino acids. The germline CDR1 and CDR2 sequences are LNHDA and SQIVND (reference sequence). Trimming cost V 5 bases and J 12 bases, with 28 bases left between them.

The chain links TRBV19 to TRBJ2-7; a possible D gene is TRBD1 (6 bases). CDR3 length: 16 residues. Germline CDR1 LNHDA, CDR2 SQIVND (reference sequence). V lost 0 bases, J lost 2 bases, and 14 bases lay in between. The CDR3 nucleotides read TGTGCCAGTAGTATAGAAGGTGCCCAGGGGACCTACGAGCAGTACTTC. This encodes CASSIEGAQGTYEQYF.

This clone was seen just once. This rearrangement joins TRBV7-8 to TRBJ2-1; D unresolved. In germline, CDR1 is SGHVS, CDR2 FQNEAQ. The CDR3 is made up of 14 amino acids. With 6 bases removed from V and 5 bases from J, the gap between germline ends came to 14 bases. The CDR3 sequence is CASSRTERNNEQFF. The CDR3 DNA reads TGTGCCAGCAGTAGGACGGAGCGAAACAATGAGCAGTTCTTC.

This sequence joins TRBV5-1 and TRBJ2-7, with TRBD2 matching 12 bases. This CDR3 region has 18 residues. Unmatched junction bases numbered 14, after V lost 4 bases and J lost 3 bases. Looked up from germline, CDR1 is SGHRS and CDR2 is YFSETQ. The CDR3 is CASSTPRETSGRGYEQYF. The CDR3 DNA is TGCGCCAGCAGCACGCCAAGGGAGACTAGCGGGAGAGGCTACGAGCAGTACTTC.

The rearrangement uses TRBV21-1 and TRBJ2-7; the DNA was not used to check the table's D call, TRBD2. TRBV21-1 is a pseudogene locus. The length of the CDR3 is 16 residues. The CDR3 region is CASSKAQGTRTYEQYF. The CDR3 coding sequence is TGTGCCAGCAGCAAAGCGCAGGGGACTAGAACCTACGAGCAGTACTTC.

The chain has TRBV29-1 and TRBJ2-1, with D uncertain. Trimming removed 7 bases from V and 3 bases from J, with 13 bases in between. The length of the CDR3 is 13 residues. Germline V CDR1 and CDR2: SQVTM, ANQGSEA. The CDR3 is CSARIGLYNEQFF. The CDR3 nucleotides are TGCAGCGCTAGGATAGGCCTCTACAATGAGCAGTTCTTC.

J is TRBJ2-1 and V is TRBV5-1; 9 positions agree with TRBD1. V was clipped by 5 bases and J by 7 bases; unmatched bases: 10. Germline V CDR1 and CDR2: SGHRS, YFSETQ. This CDR3 is 15 amino acids long. The CDR3 spells CASRDGTGRSNEQFF. Written as DNA, the CDR3 is TGCGCCAGCAGGGATGGGACAGGGAGGTCGAATGAGCAGTTCTTC.

V and J are TRBV6-1 and TRBJ1-2, with 9 positions matching TRBD1. Germline V gives CDR1 MNHNS, CDR2 SASEGT. V trimming: 4 bases; J trimming: 4 bases; junction bases outside the gene matches: 4. The CDR3 consists of 14 residues. Here the CDR3 DNA reads TGTGCCAGCAGTGGATTGGACAGGGGCTATGGCTACACCTTC. Its protein is CASSGLDRGYGYTF.

In this sample, this clone is medium-sized (0.01 to 0.1%). This chain connects TRBV6-4 to TRBJ2-1, with D perhaps being TRBD1 or TRBD2 (5 bases each). V shed 5 bases and J shed 0 bases, with 11 bases lying between them. The CDR3 covers 15 residues. CDR1 and CDR2 from the germline V gene are MRHNA and SNTAGT. CDR3 coding DNA: TGTGCCAGCAGTCAAGAGGGGAGCTCCTACAATGAGCAGTTCTTC. This translates into CASSQEGSSYNEQFF.

This clone occurred once. V and J are TRBV6-6 and TRBJ2-3; 7 bases align to TRBD1. Germline assignment: CDR1 MNHNY and CDR2 SVGAGI (reference sequence). V shed 5 bases and J 0 bases; nucleotides not matched to a gene: 5. The CDR3 is 15 amino acids. The DNA of the CDR3 is TGTGCCAGCAGTCCCCAGGGGGTCAGCACAGATACGCAGTATTTT. As protein: CASSPQGVSTDTQYF.

This sequence joins TRBV13 and TRBJ2-1; 7 nucleotides match TRBD1. The CDR3 loop spans 16 amino acids. Germline loops: CDR1 PRHDT, CDR2 FYEKMQ (reference sequence). The J segment lost 4 bases and the V segment lost 5 bases, leaving 11 bases of the junction unmatched. The CDR3 DNA reads TGTGCCAGCAGCCCTAGATGGACAGGCGATTACAATGAGCAGTTCTTC. Amino acid sequence: CASSPRWTGDYNEQFF.

The rearrangement links TRBV7-2 to TRBJ2-5, with D possibly matching TRBD2 (5 bases). This CDR3 has 13 residues. Per the germline V gene, CDR1 is SGHTA and CDR2 is FQGNSA. V was cut by 5 bases and J by 4 bases, with 11 bases left in between. The CDR3 region is CASSLLGRETQYF. The CDR3 coding sequence is TGTGCCAGCAGCCTACTAGGAAGAGAGACCCAGTACTTC.

V and J are TRBV7-9 and TRBJ1-2; D call uncertain. There are 15 residues in the CDR3. The germline V gene has CDR1 SEHNR and CDR2 FQNEAQ (reference sequence). V shed 1 base and J shed 5 bases, with 14 bases lying between them. DNA for the CDR3: TGTGCCAGCAGCTTAGTGGAGGGAGTCGGGTATGGCTACACCTTC. Its protein product is CASSLVEGVGYGYTF.